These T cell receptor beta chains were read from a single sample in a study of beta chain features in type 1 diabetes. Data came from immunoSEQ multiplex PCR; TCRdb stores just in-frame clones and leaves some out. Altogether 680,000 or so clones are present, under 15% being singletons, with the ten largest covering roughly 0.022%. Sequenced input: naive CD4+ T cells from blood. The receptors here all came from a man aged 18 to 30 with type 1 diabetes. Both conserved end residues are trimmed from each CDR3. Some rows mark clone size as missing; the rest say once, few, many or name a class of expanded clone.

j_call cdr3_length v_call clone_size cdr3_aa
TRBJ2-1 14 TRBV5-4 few ASSLGAGQGFNEQF
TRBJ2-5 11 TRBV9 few ASSVGVVETQY
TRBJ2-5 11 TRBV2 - ASSLDSSETQY
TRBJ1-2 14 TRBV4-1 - ASSSPPRGLLGGYT
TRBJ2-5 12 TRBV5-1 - ASSPAQAGETQY
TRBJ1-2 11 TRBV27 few ASSSPGAVGYT
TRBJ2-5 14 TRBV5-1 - ASSRYPDGVRETQY
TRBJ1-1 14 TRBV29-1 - SGLRQETHPNTEAF
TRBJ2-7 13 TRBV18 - ASSPGEHTQYEQY
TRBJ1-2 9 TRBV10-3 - ATRDHYGYT
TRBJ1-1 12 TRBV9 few ASSVVGTAAQAF
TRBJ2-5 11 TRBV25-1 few ASSEENQETQY
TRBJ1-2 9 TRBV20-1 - SAPLAGGYT
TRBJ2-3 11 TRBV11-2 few ASSLSTQDTQY
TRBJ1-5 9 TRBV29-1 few SVGQDQPQH
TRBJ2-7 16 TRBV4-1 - ASSQPAQVRRENYEQY
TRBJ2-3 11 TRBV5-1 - ASSLAGTDTQY
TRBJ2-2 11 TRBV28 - ASSFPNTGELF
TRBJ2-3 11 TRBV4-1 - ASSLSGTDTQY
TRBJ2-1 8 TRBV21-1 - ASNSCKQF
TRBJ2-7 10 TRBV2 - ASTQEAGEQY
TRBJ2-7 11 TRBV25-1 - ASSLAGGYEQY
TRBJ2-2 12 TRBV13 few ASSPTAGTGELF